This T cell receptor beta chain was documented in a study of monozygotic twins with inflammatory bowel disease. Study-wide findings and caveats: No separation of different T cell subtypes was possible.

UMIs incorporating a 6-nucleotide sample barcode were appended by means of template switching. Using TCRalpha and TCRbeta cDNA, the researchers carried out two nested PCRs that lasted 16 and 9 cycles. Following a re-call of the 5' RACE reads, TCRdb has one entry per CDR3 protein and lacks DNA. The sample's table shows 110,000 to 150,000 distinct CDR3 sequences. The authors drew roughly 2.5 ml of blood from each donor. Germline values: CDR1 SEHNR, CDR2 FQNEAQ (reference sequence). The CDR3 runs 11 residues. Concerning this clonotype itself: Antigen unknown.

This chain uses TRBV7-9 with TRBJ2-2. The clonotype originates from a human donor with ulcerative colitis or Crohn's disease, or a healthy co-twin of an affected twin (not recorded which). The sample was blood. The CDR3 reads CASSFTGELFF.